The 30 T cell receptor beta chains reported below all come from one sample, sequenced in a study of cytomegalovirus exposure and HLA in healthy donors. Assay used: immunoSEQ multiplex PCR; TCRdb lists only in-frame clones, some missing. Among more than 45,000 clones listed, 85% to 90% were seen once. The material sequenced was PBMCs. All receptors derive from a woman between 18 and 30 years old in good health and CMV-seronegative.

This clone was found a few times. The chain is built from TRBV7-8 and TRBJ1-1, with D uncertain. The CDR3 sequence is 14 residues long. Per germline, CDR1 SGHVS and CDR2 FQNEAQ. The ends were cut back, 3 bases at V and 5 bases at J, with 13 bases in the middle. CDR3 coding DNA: TGTGCCAGCAGCTTTATCGAAGGAGATACTGAAGCTTTCTTT. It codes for CASSFIEGDTEAFF.

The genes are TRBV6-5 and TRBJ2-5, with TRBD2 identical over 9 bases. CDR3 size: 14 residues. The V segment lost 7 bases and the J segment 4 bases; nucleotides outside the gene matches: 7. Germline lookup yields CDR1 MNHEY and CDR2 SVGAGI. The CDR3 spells CASTKRGAGETQYF. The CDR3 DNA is TGTGCCAGCACAAAGCGGGGGGCGGGAGAGACCCAGTACTTC.

The CDR3, as DNA: TGTGCCAGCGCCTCCGGACAAGAAAATCAGCCCCAGCATTTT. Amino acids: CASASGQENQPQHF. The chain joins TRBV2 to TRBJ1-5, with D perhaps TRBD1 (5 bases). Germline V gene data show CDR1 as SNHLY and CDR2 as FYNNEI. There are 14 residues in the CDR3. Trimming pared 8 bases from V and 4 bases from J, leaving 15 bases between.

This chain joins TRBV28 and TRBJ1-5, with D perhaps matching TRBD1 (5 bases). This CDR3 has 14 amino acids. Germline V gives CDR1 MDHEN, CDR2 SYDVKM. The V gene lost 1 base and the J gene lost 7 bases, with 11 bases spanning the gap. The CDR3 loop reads CASSLLGGRQPQHF. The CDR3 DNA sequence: TGTGCCAGCAGTTTATTGGGGGGTAGGCAGCCCCAGCATTTT.

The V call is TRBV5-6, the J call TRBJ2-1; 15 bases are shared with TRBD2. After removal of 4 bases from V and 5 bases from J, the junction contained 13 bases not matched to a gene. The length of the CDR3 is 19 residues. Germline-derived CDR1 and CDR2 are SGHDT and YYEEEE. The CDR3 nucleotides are TGTGCCAGCAGCCCGTCTGGACTAGCGGGGGGGCCCCGGGACAATGAGCAGTTCTTC. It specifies CASSPSGLAGGPRDNEQFF.

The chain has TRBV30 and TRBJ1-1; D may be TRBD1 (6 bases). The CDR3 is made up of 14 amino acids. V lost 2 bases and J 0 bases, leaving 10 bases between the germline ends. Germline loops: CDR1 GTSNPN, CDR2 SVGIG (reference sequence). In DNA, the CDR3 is TGTGCCTGGAGTAGAGGGGGGGTGAACACTGAAGCTTTCTTT. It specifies CAWSRGGVNTEAFF.

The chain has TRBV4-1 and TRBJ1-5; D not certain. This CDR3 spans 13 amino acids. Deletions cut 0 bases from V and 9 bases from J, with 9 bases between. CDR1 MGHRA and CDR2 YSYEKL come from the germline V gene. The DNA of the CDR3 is TGCGCCAGCAGCCAAGAAAGAACGGGGCCCCAGCATTTT. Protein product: CASSQERTGPQHF.

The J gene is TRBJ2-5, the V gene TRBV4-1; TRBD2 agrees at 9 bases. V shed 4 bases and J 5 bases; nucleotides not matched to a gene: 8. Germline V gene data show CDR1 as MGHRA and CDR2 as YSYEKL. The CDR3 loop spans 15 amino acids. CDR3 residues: CASSLMAGGSETQYF. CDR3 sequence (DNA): TGCGCCAGCAGCCTCATGGCGGGGGGGTCGGAGACCCAGTACTTC.

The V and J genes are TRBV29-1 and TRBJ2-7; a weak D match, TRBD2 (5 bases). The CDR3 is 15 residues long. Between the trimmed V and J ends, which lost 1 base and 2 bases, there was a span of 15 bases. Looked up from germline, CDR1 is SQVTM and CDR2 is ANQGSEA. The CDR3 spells CSVEGKEEGPYEQYF. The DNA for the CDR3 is TGCAGCGTTGAAGGGAAGGAGGAAGGGCCCTACGAGCAGTACTTC.

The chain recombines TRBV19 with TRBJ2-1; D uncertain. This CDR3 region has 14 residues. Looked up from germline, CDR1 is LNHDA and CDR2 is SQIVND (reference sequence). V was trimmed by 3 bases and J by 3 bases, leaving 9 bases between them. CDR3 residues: CASSMGSFYNEQFF. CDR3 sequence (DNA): TGTGCCAGTAGTATGGGCAGCTTCTACAATGAGCAGTTCTTC.

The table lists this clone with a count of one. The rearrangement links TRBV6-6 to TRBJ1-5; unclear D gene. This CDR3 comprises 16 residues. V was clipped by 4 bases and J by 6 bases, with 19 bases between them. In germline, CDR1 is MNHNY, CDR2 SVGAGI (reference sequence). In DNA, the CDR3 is TGTGCCAGCAGTTCCCCCCTAGAGGGTGTGACTCAGCCCCAGCATTTT. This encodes CASSSPLEGVTQPQHF.

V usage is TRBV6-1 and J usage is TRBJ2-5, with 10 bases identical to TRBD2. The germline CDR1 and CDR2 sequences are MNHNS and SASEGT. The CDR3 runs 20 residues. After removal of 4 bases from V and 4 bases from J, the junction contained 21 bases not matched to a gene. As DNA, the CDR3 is TGTGCCAGCAGTGGCGGCCCAGGGAGGCAGCGGGAGGGCCGGGGAGAGACCCAGTACTTC. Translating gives CASSGGPGRQREGRGETQYF.

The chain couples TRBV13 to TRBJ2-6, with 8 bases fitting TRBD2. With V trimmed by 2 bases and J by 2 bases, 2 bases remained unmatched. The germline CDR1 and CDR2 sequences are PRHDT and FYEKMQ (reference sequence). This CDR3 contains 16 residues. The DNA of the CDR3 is TGTGCCAGCAGCTTACGGGGGGGCCCTGGGGCCAACGTCCTGACTTTC. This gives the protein CASSLRGGPGANVLTF. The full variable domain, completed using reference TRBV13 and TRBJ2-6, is AAGVIQSPRHLIKEKRETATLKCYPIPRHDTVYWYQQGPGQDPQFLISFYEKMQSDKGSIPDRFSAQQFSDYHSELNMSSLELGDSALYFCASSLRGGPGANVLTFGAGSRLTVL.

CDR3 amino acids: CASSEALLGNNEQFF. Written as DNA, the CDR3 is TGTGCCAGCAGTGAAGCGCTTCTAGGTAACAATGAGCAGTTCTTC. The chain is built from TRBV2 and TRBJ2-1; D is ambiguous. V lost 0 bases to trimming and J lost 5 bases, with 11 bases between them. Germline loops: CDR1 SNHLY, CDR2 FYNNEI. The CDR3 contains 15 residues.

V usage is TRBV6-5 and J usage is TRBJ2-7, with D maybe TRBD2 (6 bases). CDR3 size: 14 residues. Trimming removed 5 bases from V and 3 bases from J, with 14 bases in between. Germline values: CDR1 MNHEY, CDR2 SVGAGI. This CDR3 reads CASSGRDFRYEQYF. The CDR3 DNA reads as TGTGCCAGCAGTGGAAGGGACTTCCGCTACGAGCAGTACTTC.

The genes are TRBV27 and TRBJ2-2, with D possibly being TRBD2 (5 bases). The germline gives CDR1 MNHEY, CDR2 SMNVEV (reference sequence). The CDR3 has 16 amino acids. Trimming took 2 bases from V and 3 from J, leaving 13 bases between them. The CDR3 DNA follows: TGTGCCAGCAGTTTAACGAGGAGGTCGGACACCGGGGAGCTGTTTTTT. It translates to CASSLTRRSDTGELFF.

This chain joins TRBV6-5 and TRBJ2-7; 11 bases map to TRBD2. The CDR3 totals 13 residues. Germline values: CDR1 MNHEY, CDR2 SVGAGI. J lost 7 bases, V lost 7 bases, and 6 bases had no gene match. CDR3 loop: CASTSGGWHEQYF. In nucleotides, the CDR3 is TGTGCCAGCACTAGCGGGGGGTGGCATGAGCAGTACTTC.

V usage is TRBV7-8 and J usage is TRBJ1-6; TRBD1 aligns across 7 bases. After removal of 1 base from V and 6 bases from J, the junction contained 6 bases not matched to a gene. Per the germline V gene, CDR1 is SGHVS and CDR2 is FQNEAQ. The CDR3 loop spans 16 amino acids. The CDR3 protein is CASSLDPRGFNSPLHF. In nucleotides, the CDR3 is TGTGCCAGCAGCTTAGATCCCAGGGGGTTTAATTCACCCCTCCACTTT. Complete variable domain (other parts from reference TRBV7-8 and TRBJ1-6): GAGVSQSPRYKVAKRGQDVALRCDPISGHVSLFWYQQALGQGPEFLTYFQNEAQLDKSGLPSDRFFAERPEGSVSTLKIQRTQQEDSAVYLCASSLDPRGFNSPLHFGNGTRLTVT.

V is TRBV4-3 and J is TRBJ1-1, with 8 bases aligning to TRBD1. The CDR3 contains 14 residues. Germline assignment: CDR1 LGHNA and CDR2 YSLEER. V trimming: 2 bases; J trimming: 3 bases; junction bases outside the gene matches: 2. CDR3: CASSQQTGDTEAFF. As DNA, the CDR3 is TGCGCCAGCAGCCAACAGACAGGGGACACTGAAGCTTTCTTT.

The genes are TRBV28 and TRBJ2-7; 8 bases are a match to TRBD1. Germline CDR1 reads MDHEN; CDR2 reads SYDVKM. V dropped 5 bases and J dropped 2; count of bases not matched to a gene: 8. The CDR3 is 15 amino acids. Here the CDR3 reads CASSRDRGGTYEQYF. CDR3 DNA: TGTGCCAGCAGTCGAGACAGGGGAGGAACCTACGAGCAGTACTTC.

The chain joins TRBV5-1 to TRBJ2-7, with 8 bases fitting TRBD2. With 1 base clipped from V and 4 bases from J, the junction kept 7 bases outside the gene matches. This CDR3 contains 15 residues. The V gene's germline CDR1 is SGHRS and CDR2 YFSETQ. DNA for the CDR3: TGCGCCAGCAGCTTGAGGGCGGGGGGCGAGTACGAGCAGTACTTC. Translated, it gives CASSLRAGGEYEQYF.

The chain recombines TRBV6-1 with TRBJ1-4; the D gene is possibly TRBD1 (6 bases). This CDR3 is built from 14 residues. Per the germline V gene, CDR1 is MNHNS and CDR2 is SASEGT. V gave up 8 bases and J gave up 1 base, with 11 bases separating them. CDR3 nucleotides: TGTGCCAGCTCCCCCAGGGGAACTAATGAAAAACTGTTTTTT. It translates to CASSPRGTNEKLFF.

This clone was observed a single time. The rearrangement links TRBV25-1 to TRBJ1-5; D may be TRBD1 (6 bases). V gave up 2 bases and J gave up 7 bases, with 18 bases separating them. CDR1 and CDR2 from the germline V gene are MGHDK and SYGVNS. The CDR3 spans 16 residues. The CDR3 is CASSEGGRGPGQPQHF. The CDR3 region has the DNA TGTGCCAGCAGTGAAGGAGGGCGGGGGCCTGGCCAGCCCCAGCATTTT.

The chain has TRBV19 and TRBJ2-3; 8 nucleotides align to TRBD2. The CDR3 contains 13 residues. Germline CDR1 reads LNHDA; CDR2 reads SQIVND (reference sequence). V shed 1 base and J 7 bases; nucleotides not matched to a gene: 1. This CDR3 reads CASSIAGGYTQYF. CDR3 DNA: TGTGCCAGTAGTATAGCGGGAGGGTATACGCAGTATTTT.

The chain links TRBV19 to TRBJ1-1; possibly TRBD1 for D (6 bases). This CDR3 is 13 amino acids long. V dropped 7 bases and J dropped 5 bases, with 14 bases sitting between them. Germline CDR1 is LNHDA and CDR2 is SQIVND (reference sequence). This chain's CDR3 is CASTGQQRTEAFF. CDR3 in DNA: TGTGCCAGTACCGGACAGCAGCGAACTGAAGCTTTCTTT.

This chain's CDR3 is CASSSGLNTEAFF. CDR3 coding DNA: TGTGCCAGCAGTTCAGGGTTGAACACTGAAGCTTTCTTT. V is TRBV27 and J is TRBJ1-1, with D possibly matching TRBD1 (5 bases). The CDR3 runs 13 residues. Trimming shortened V by 4 bases and J by 0 bases, and 6 bases separated the two germline ends. Germline CDR1 and CDR2: MNHEY and SMNVEV (reference sequence).

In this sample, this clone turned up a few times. In DNA form, the CDR3 reads TGCGCCAGCAGACCGTCCCGTCTTAGTGCTAACAATGAGCAGTTCTTC. This gives the protein CASRPSRLSANNEQFF. This sequence joins TRBV5-1 and TRBJ2-1; no reliable D call. Trimming removed 5 bases at V and 5 bases at J, with 20 bases between. The CDR3 is made up of 16 amino acids. CDR1 is SGHRS and CDR2 is YFSETQ in the germline V gene.

CDR3 residues: CASSVAGGPMETQYF. Here the CDR3 DNA reads TGTGCCAGCAGCGTAGCGGGGGGGCCGATGGAGACCCAGTACTTC. The chain is built from TRBV9 and TRBJ2-5; TRBD2 aligns across 8 bases. V lost 0 bases and J lost 5; bases outside the gene matches: 6. Germline V gene sequence: CDR1 SGDLS, CDR2 YYNGEE. The CDR3 is 15 amino acids. The variable domain in full, completed from reference TRBV9 and TRBJ2-5, reads DSGVTQTPKHLITATGQRVTLRCSPRSGDLSVYWYQQSLDQGLQFLIQYYNGEERAKGNILERFSAQQFPDLHSELNLSSLELGDSALYFCASSVAGGPMETQYFGPGTRLLVL.

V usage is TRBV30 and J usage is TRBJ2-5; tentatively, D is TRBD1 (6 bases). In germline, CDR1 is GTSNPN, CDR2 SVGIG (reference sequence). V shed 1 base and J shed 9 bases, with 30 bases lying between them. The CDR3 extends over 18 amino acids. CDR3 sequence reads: CAWSAERLGTTQRLAQYF. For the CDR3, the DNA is TGTGCCTGGAGTGCCGAACGATTGGGGACAACCCAGCGTCTGGCCCAGTACTTC.

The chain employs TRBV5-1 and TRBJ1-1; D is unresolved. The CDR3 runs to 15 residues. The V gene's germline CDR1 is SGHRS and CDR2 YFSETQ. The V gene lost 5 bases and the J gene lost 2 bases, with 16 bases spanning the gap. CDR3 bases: TGCGCCAGCAGTCTTAACCCAGGTAGTAACACTGAAGCTTTCTTT. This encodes CASSLNPGSNTEAFF. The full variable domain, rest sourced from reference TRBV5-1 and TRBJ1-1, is KAGVTQTPRYLIKTRGQQVTLSCSPISGHRSVSWYQQTPGQGLQFLFEYFSETQRNKGNFPGRFSGRQFSNSRSEMNVSTLELGDSALYLCASSLNPGSNTEAFFGQGTRLTVV.